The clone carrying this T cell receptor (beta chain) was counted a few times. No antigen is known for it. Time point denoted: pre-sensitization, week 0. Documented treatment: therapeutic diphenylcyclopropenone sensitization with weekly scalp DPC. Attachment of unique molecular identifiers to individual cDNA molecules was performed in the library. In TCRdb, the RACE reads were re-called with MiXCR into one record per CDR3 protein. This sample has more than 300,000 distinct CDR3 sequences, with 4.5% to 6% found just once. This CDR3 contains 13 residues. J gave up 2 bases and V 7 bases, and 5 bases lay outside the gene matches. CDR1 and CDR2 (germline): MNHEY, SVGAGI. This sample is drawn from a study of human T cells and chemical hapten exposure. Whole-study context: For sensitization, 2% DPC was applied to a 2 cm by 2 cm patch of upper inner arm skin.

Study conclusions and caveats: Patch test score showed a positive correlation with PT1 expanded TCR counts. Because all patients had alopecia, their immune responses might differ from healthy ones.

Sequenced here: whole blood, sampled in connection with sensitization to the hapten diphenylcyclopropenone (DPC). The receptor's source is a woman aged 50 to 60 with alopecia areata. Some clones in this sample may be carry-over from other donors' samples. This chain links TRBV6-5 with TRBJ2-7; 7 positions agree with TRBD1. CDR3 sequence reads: CASTRQGTYEQYF. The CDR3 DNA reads TGTGCCAGCACCAGACAGGGCACCTACGAGCAGTACTTC.